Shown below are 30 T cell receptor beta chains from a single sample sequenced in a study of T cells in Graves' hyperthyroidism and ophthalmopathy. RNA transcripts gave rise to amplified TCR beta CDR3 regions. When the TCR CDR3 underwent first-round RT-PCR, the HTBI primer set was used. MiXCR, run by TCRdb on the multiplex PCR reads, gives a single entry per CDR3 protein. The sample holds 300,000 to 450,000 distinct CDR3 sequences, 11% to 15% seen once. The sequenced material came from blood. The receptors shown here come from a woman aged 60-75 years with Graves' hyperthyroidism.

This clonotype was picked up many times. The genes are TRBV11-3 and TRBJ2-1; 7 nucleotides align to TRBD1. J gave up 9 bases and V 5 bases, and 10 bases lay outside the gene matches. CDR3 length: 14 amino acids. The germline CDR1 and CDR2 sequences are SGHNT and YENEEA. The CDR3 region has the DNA TGTGCCAGCAGCACGCTGACAGGGTGGGGTGAGCAGTTCTTC. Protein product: CASSTLTGWGEQFF.

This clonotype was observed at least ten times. CDR3 nucleotide sequence: TGTGCCAGCTCACCGGGACAGGGCAGCAATCAGCCCCAGCATTTT. This encodes CASSPGQGSNQPQHF. The chain carries TRBV18 and TRBJ1-5; TRBD1 matches at 9 bases. The CDR3 runs 15 residues. Germline CDR1 reads KGHSH; CDR2 reads LQKENI. V gave up 3 bases and J gave up 1 base; unmatched junction bases: 1.

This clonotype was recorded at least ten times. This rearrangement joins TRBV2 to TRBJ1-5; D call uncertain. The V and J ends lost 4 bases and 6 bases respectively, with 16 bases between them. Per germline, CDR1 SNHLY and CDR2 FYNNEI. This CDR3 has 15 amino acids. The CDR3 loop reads CASSALQDRSQPQHF. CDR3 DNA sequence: TGTGCCAGCAGTGCGCTCCAAGACCGTAGTCAGCCCCAGCATTTT.

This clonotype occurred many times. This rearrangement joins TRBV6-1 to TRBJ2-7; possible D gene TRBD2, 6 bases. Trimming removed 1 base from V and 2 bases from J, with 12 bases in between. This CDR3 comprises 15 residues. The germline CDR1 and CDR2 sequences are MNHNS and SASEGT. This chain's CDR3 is CASSEVDSGPYEQYF. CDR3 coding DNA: TGTGCCAGCAGTGAAGTGGATAGCGGTCCCTACGAGCAGTACTTC.

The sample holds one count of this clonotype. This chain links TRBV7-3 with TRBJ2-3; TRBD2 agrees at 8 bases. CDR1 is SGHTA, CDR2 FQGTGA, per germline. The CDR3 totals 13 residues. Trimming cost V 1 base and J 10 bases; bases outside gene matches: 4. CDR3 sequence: CASSLRGTSAQYF. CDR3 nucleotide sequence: TGTGCCAGCAGCTTAAGGGGGACTAGTGCGCAGTATTTT.

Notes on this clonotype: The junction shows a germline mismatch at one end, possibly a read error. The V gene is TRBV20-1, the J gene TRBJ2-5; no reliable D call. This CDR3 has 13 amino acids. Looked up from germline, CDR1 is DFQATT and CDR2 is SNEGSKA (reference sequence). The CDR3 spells CSAGDIGKETQYF. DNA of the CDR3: TGCAGTGCTGGAGACATCGGAAAAGAGACCCAGTACTTC.

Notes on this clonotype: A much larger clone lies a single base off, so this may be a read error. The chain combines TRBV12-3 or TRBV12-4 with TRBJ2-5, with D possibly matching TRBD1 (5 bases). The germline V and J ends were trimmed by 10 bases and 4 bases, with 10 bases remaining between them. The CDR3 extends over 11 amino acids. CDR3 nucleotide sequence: TGTGCCACCCCCCAGGGAGAGACCCAGTACTTC. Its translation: CATPQGETQYF.

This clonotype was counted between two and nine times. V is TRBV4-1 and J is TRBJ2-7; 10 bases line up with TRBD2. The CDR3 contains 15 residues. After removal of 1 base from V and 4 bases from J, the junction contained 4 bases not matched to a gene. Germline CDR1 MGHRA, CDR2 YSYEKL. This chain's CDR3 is CASSQAPSGSYEQYF. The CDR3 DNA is TGCGCCAGCAGCCAAGCCCCTAGCGGGAGTTACGAGCAGTACTTC.

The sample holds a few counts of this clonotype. CDR3 coding DNA: TGCAGCGTTGGAGTGGCAGGGGGGCAGCCCCAGCATTTT. Amino acid sequence: CSVGVAGGQPQHF. The chain couples TRBV29-1 to TRBJ1-5; 7 bases map to TRBD1. The CDR3 runs 13 residues. Germline lookup yields CDR1 SQVTM and CDR2 ANQGSEA. Trimming removed 4 bases from V and 7 bases from J; junction bases left unmatched: 7.

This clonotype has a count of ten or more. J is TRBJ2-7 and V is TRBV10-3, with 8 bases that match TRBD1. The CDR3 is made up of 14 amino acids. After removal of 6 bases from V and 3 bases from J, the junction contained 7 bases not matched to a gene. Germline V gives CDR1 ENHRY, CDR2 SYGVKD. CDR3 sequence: CAISPGQDLYEQYF. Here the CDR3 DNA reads TGTGCCATCAGCCCGGGACAGGACCTCTACGAGCAGTACTTC.

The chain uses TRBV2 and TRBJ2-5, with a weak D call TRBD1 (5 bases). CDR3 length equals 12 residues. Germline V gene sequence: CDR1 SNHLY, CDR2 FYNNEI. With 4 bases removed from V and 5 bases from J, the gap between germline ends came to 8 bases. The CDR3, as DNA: TGTGCCAGCAGTGGGACATTGGAGACCCAGTACTTC. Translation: CASSGTLETQYF.

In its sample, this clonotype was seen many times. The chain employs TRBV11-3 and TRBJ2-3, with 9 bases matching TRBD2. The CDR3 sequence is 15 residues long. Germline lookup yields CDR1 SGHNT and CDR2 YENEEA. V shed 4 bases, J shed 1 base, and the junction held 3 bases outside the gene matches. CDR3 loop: CASSSTSGRTDTQYF. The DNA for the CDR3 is TGTGCCAGCAGCTCGACTAGCGGACGCACAGATACGCAGTATTTT.

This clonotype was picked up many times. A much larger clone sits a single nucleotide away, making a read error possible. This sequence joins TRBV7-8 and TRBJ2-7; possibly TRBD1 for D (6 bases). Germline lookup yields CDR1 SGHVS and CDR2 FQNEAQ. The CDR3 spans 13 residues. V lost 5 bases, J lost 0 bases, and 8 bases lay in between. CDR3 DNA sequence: TGTGCCAGCAGCGCACAGGGCTCCTACGAGCAGTACTTC. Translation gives CASSAQGSYEQYF.

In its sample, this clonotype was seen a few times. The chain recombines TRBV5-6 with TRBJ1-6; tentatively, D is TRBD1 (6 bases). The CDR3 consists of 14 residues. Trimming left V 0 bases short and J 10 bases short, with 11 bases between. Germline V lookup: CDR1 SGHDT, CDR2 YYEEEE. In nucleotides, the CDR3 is TGTGCCAGCAGCTTGGGGGGGGCGCAATCACCCCTCCACTTT. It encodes CASSLGGAQSPLHF. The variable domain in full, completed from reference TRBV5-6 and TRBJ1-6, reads DAGVTQSPTHLIKTRGQQVTLRCSPKSGHDTVSWYQQALGQGPQFIFQYYEEEERQRGNFPDRFSGHQFPNYSSELNVNALLLGDSALYLCASSLGGAQSPLHFGNGTRLTVT.

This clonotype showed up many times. Here the CDR3 reads CASSQMRGANLADEQYF. The CDR3 DNA is TGTGCCAGCAGCCAAATGAGGGGGGCTAACCTCGCCGACGAGCAGTACTTC. The V call is TRBV7-9, the J call TRBJ2-7, with D possibly being TRBD1 or TRBD2 (6 bases each). The V gene lost 5 bases and the J gene lost 5 bases, with 25 bases spanning the gap. CDR1 is SEHNR and CDR2 is FQNEAQ in the germline V gene (reference sequence). The CDR3 is 17 residues long.

The CDR3 reads CASSRGQENTEAFF. CDR3 DNA sequence: TGTGCCAGCAGCCGGGGACAGGAGAACACTGAAGCTTTCTTT. The chain joins TRBV7-9 to TRBJ1-1, with TRBD1 matching 8 bases. V was pared by 5 bases and J by 1 base, with 3 bases of the junction left unmatched. The CDR3 length is 14 residues. Germline CDR1 is SEHNR and CDR2 is FQNEAQ (reference sequence).

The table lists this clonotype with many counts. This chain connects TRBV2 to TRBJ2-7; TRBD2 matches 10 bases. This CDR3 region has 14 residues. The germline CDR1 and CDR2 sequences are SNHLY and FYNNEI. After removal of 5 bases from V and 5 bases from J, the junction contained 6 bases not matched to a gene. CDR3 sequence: CASSLAGGHDEQYF. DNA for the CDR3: TGTGCCAGCAGTTTAGCGGGAGGACACGACGAGCAGTACTTC. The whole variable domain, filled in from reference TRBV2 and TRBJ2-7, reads EPEVTQTPSHQVTQMGQEVILRCVPISNHLYFYWYRQILGQKVEFLVSFYNNEISEKSEIFDDQFSVERPDGSNFTLKIRSTKLEDSAMYFCASSLAGGHDEQYFGPGTRLTVT.

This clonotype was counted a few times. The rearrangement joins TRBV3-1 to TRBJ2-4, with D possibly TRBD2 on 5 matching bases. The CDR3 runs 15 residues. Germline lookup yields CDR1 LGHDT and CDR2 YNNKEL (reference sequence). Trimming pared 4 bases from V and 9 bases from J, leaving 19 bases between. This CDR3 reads CASSLKGSHNTIQYF. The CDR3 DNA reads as TGTGCCAGCAGCCTCAAAGGGAGCCACAACACCATTCAGTACTTC.

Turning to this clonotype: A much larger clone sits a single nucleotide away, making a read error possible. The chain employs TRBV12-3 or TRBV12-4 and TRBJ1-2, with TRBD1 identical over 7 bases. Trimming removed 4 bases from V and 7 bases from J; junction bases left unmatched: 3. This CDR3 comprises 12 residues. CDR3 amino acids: CASSSRGFGYTF. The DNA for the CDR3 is TGTGCCAGCAGTTCCAGGGGGTTTGGCTACACCTTC.

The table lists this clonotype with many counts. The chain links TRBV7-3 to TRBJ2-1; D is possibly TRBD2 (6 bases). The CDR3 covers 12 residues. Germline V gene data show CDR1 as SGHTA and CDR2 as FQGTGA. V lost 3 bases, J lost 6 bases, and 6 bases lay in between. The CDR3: CASSFGSNEQFF. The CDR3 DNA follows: TGTGCCAGCAGCTTCGGGAGCAATGAGCAGTTCTTC.

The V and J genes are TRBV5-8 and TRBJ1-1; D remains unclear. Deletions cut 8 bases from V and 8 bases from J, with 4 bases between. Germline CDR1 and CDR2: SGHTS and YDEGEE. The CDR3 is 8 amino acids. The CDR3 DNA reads TGTGCCAGTAGGGAAGCTTTCTTT. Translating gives CASREAFF. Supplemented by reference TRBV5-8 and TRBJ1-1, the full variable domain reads EAGVTQSPTHLIKTRGQQATLRCSPISGHTSVYWYQQALGLGLQFLLWYDEGEERNRGNFPPRFSGRQFPNYSSELNVNALELEDSALYLCASREAFFGQGTRLTVV.

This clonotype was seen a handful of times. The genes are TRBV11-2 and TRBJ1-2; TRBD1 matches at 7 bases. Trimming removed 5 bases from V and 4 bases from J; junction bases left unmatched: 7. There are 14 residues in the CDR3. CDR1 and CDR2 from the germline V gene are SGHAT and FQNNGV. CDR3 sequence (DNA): TGTGCCAGCAGCCGGGACAGCCTAAGCTATGGCTACACCTTC. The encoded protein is CASSRDSLSYGYTF.

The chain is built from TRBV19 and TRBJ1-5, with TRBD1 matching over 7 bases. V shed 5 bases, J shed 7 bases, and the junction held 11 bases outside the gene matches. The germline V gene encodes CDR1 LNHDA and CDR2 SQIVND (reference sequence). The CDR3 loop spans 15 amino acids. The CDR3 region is CASSPGTDTRQPQHF. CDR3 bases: TGTGCCAGTAGTCCCGGGACAGACACGAGGCAGCCCCAGCATTTT.

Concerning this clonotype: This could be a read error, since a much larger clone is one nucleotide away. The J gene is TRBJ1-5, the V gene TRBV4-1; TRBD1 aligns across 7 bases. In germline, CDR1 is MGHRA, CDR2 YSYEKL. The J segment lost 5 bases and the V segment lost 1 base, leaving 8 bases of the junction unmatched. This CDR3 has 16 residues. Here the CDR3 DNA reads TGCGCCAGCAGCCAAGGACGCAGGGACAGACATCAGCCCCAGCATTTT. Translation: CASSQGRRDRHQPQHF.

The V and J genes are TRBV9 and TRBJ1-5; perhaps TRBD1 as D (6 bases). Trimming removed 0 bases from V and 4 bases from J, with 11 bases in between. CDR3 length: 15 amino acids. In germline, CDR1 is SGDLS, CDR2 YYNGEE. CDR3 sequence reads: CASSVGGGANQPQHF. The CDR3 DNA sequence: TGTGCCAGCAGCGTAGGAGGGGGGGCGAATCAGCCCCAGCATTTT.

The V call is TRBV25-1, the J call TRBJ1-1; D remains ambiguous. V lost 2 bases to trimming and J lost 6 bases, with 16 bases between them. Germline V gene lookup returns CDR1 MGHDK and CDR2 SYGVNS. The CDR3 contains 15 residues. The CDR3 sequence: CASSETLRGLSEAFF. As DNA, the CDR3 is TGTGCCAGCAGTGAAACTCTCCGCGGTTTGTCTGAAGCTTTCTTT.

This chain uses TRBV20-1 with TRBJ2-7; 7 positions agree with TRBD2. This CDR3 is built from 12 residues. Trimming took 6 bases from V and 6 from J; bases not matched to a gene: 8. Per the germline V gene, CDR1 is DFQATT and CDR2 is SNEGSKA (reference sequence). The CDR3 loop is CSAPREGSEQYF. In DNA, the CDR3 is TGCAGTGCCCCTAGGGAGGGAAGCGAGCAGTACTTC.

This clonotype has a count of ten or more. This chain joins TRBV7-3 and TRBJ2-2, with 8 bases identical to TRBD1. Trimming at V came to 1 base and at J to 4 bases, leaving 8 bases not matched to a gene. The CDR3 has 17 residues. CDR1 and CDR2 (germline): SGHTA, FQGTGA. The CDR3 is CASSLRPRGLGTGELFF. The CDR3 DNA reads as TGTGCCAGCAGCTTAAGGCCCAGGGGGCTTGGCACCGGGGAGCTGTTTTTT.

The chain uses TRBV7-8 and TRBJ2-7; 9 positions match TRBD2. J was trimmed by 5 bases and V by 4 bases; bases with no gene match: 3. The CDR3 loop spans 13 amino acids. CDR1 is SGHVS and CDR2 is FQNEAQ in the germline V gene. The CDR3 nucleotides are TGTGCCAGCAGCTGGCGGGAGGGCCACGAGCAGTACTTC. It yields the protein CASSWREGHEQYF. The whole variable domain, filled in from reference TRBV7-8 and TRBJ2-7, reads GAGVSQSPRYKVAKRGQDVALRCDPISGHVSLFWYQQALGQGPEFLTYFQNEAQLDKSGLPSDRFFAERPEGSVSTLKIQRTQQEDSAVYLCASSWREGHEQYFGPGTRLTVT.

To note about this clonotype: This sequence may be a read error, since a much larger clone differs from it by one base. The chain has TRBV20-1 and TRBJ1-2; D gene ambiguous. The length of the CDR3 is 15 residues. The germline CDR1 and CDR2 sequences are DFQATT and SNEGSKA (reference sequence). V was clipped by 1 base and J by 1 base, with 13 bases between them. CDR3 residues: CSARGRESSNYGYTF. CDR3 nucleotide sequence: TGCAGTGCTAGAGGTCGGGAATCGAGTAACTATGGCTACACCTTC.